These 18 T cell receptor beta chains came from one sample sequenced in a study of CD8+ T cells in alopecia areata. Extraction and reverse transcription of RNA yielded cDNA as the sequencing template. The method was immunoSEQ multiplex PCR; TCRdb's version includes in-frame clones alone and lacks a portion of them. The data contain around 34,000 clones, around three fifths of them seen just once; the ten biggest clones take up around 43%. The sequenced sample consisted of NKG2D-high CD8+ T cells sorted from blood. These receptor sequences come from a human donor with alopecia areata.

This clone was detected only a few times. The V call is TRBV7-8, the J call TRBJ1-5; TRBD1 might be the D (5 bases). Germline loops: CDR1 SGHVS, CDR2 FQNEAQ. The ends were cut back, 5 bases at V and 3 bases at J, with 11 bases in the middle. The CDR3 has 14 amino acids. CDR3 nucleotides: TGTGCCAGCAGCCCGAGGGGCATCAATCAGCCCCAGCATTTT. Protein product: CASSPRGINQPQHF.

The chain joins TRBV4-2 to TRBJ2-5; D possibly corresponds to TRBD2 (5 bases). The length of the CDR3 is 14 residues. Germline V gene lookup returns CDR1 LGHNA and CDR2 YNFKEQ. The V end was cut by 0 bases, the J end by 1 base, with 6 bases between. The CDR3 sequence is CASSQETSQETQYF. CDR3 DNA sequence: TGTGCCAGCAGCCAAGAAACTAGCCAAGAGACCCAGTACTTC.

The J gene is TRBJ1-4, the V gene TRBV5-1, with D perhaps TRBD1 (5 bases). Germline loops: CDR1 SGHRS, CDR2 YFSETQ. The CDR3 consists of 14 residues. Trimming shortened V by 3 bases and J by 7 bases, and 13 bases separated the two germline ends. The CDR3 loop reads CASSYGASGEKLFF. CDR3 DNA: TGCGCCAGCAGCTACGGGGCATCGGGTGAAAAACTGTTTTTT.

V gene TRBV6-5 combines with J gene TRBJ1-5; D is undetermined. Germline values: CDR1 MNHEY, CDR2 SVGAGI. This CDR3 spans 15 amino acids. Trimming took off 4 bases at V and 0 bases at J, with 10 bases between the two ends. As DNA, the CDR3 is TGTGCCAGCAGTTCAGTTAGCTATAGCAATCAGCCCCAGCATTTT. This gives the protein CASSSVSYSNQPQHF.

The CDR3 reads CASSLIPGQGGTEAFF. CDR3 sequence (DNA): TGTGCCAGCAGTTTGATACCGGGACAGGGGGGCACTGAAGCTTTCTTT. V usage is TRBV27 and J usage is TRBJ1-1; 11 bases map to TRBD1. J was trimmed by 4 bases and V by 3 bases; bases with no gene match: 7. CDR1 and CDR2 (germline): MNHEY, SMNVEV (reference sequence). This CDR3 has 16 residues.

For the CDR3, the DNA is TGTGCCAGCAGCTTAGGTGCAGGGGGTCTGGCTTTCTTT. Translation: CASSLGAGGLAFF. The genes are TRBV7-3 and TRBJ1-1; TRBD1 agrees at 7 bases. This CDR3 comprises 13 residues. J gave up 11 bases and V 2 bases, and 8 bases lay outside the gene matches. Germline V gene data show CDR1 as SGHTA and CDR2 as FQGTGA.

The chain couples TRBV27 to TRBJ2-3; no clear D. CDR1 and CDR2 (germline): MNHEY, SMNVEV (reference sequence). This CDR3 is built from 14 residues. V dropped 2 bases and J dropped 2 bases, with 8 bases sitting between them. The CDR3 nucleotides read TGTGCCAGCAGTTTAATACCGCTCACAGATACGCAGTATTTT. Protein: CASSLIPLTDTQYF.

The chain has TRBV28 and TRBJ2-1; 10 bases align to TRBD1. V lost 2 bases to trimming and J lost 8 bases; unmatched junction nucleotides: 9. This CDR3 has 16 residues. The V gene's germline CDR1 is MDHEN and CDR2 SYDVKM. The CDR3 is CASSLPTGGRLDEQFF. The CDR3 DNA sequence: TGTGCCAGCAGTTTACCGACAGGGGGCCGGTTGGATGAGCAGTTCTTC.

The rearrangement joins TRBV10-3 to TRBJ2-4; a possible D gene is TRBD1 (5 bases). This CDR3 has 14 amino acids. Germline CDR1 is ENHRY and CDR2 is SYGVKD. V shed 3 bases and J shed 0 bases, with 6 bases lying between them. The CDR3 loop is CAISEGVAKNIQYF. Written as DNA, the CDR3 is TGTGCCATCAGTGAAGGGGTAGCCAAAAACATTCAGTACTTC.

This clone has more than one count but fewer than ten. The chain recombines TRBV11-2 with TRBJ2-1, with unresolved D. Germline CDR1 reads SGHAT; CDR2 reads FQNNGV. This CDR3 has 11 amino acids. V gave up 6 bases and J gave up 3 bases, with 3 bases separating them. The CDR3 nucleotides read TGTGCCAGCAGGGACTACAATGAGCAGTTCTTC. Translating gives CASRDYNEQFF. The full variable domain, its missing parts supplied by reference TRBV11-2 and TRBJ2-1, is EAGVAQSPRYKIIEKRQSVAFWCNPISGHATLYWYQQILGQGPKLLIQFQNNGVVDDSQLPKDRFSAERLKGVDSTLKIQPAKLEDSAVYLCASRDYNEQFFGPGTRLTVL.

This chain links TRBV7-2 with TRBJ2-3; 11 nucleotides match TRBD2. V was pared by 5 bases and J by 6 bases, with 10 bases of the junction left unmatched. Looked up from germline, CDR1 is SGHTA and CDR2 is FQGNSA. This CDR3 contains 16 residues. The CDR3 region is CASSEGGLAAWDTQYF. CDR3 DNA: TGTGCCAGCAGCGAGGGGGGACTAGCGGCGTGGGATACGCAGTATTTT.

V usage is TRBV4-3 and J usage is TRBJ2-3, with a possible D match to TRBD2 (5 bases). Trimming took off 1 base at V and 4 bases at J, with 15 bases between the two ends. The CDR3 loop spans 16 amino acids. The germline CDR1 and CDR2 sequences are LGHNA and YSLEER. The CDR3 sequence is CASSQGLAYRADTQYF. In nucleotides, the CDR3 is TGCGCCAGCAGCCAAGGTCTAGCCTATCGCGCAGATACGCAGTATTTT.

V is TRBV6-1 and J is TRBJ2-5, with a tentative D call TRBD2 (6 bases). Germline V gene lookup returns CDR1 MNHNS and CDR2 SASEGT. Trimming pared 1 base from V and 5 bases from J, leaving 14 bases between. The CDR3 runs to 15 residues. DNA of the CDR3: TGTGCCAGCAGTGAAGTCGGGGGTTTGTACGAGACCCAGTACTTC. It translates to CASSEVGGLYETQYF.

V and J are TRBV19 and TRBJ2-3; D tentatively fits TRBD1 or TRBD2 (5 bases each). Per germline, CDR1 LNHDA and CDR2 SQIVND (reference sequence). Trimming took off 7 bases at V and 6 bases at J, with 17 bases between the two ends. The CDR3 length is 14 residues. Here the CDR3 reads CASTSDWGSDTQYF. DNA of the CDR3: TGTGCCAGTACCTCAGATTGGGGGTCTGATACGCAGTATTTT.

The V call is TRBV4-3, the J call TRBJ2-7; D is unresolved. Germline loops: CDR1 LGHNA, CDR2 YSLEER. The length of the CDR3 is 15 residues. The V end lost 0 bases, the J end lost 4 bases, and 13 bases lay between the germline ends. The CDR3 loop reads CASSQDLGIEYEQYF. The CDR3 DNA reads TGCGCCAGCAGCCAAGACCTAGGGATCGAATACGAGCAGTACTTC.

The rearrangement joins TRBV29-1 to TRBJ1-2, with 10 nucleotides matching TRBD1. The germline V gene has CDR1 SQVTM and CDR2 ANQGSEA. V was clipped by 6 bases and J by 6 bases; unmatched bases: 7. CDR3 length equals 13 residues. In nucleotides, the CDR3 is TGCAGCGTAAGGACAGGGGGGAAGAATGGCTACACCTTC. Translated: CSVRTGGKNGYTF.

The chain combines TRBV4-1 with TRBJ1-4; possible D gene TRBD1, 5 bases. The CDR3 loop spans 15 amino acids. V was clipped by 8 bases and J by 8 bases, with 21 bases between them. Germline values: CDR1 MGHRA, CDR2 YSYEKL. The CDR3 loop reads CASCIHRDSSEKLFF. CDR3 in DNA: TGCGCCAGCTGCATACACCGGGACTCTAGCGAAAAACTGTTTTTT.

This clone occurred a few times. The CDR3, as DNA: TGTGCCAGCAGTTTACGCCCCTTGACTAGCGGGATTGACAATGAGCAGTTCTTC. It is translated as CASSLRPLTSGIDNEQFF. The J gene is TRBJ2-1, the V gene TRBV28; TRBD2 agrees at 11 bases. V trimming: 2 bases; J trimming: 5 bases; junction bases outside the gene matches: 11. Germline V gives CDR1 MDHEN, CDR2 SYDVKM. This CDR3 region has 18 residues.